This TCR beta chain was captured by sequencing in a study of vaccination effects on CD4 cells after COVID-19 (dated by TCRdb to between 2022 and 2023). Regarding the study in general: Each participant received two doses of an mRNA SARS-CoV-2 vaccine, either BNT162b2 or mRNA-1273. In both COVID-19 convalescent patients and infection-naive vaccine recipients, the study compared SARS-CoV-2 spike-specific CD4+ TCR repertoires from before mRNA vaccination with those from after it. The Oncomine TCR Beta short-read assay on an Illumina iSeq 100 was used to sequence cultures from other donors in the study. A total of 10 COVID-19 convalescent patients and a handful of SARS-CoV-2-naive healthy vaccine recipients were included in the full study.

Details on this clone: The antigen this receptor binds is unknown. No per-base quality is available; no much larger clone lies one base away.

Results and caveats for the whole study, not just this receptor: In healthy vaccine recipients, vaccine-induced clones were almost all SARS-CoV-2 mono-reactive, with only 1 of 255 being cross-reactive with common cold coronaviruses. At late post-vaccination timepoints, both infection-induced and vaccine-induced clones showed marked clonal contraction, consistent with waning T cell responses. Only a small number of convalescent patients were included, and no early post-infection timepoints were available, which limited the study.

To identify antigen-specific CD4+ T cell clonotypes by their expansion, the ViraFEST assay first stimulated PBMC with viral peptide pools and then applied TCR sequencing. After around 11 days of culture, CD4+ T cells were isolated with the EasySep CD4+ T cell isolation kit. None of the healthy vaccine recipients had a prior SARS-CoV-2 infection, which was confirmed by nucleocapsid antibody tests that came back negative both before and after vaccination. Each well held fewer than 2.5 million PBMC cultured in IMDM containing about 5.5% human AB serum, 10 IU/ml IL-2 and gentamicin, along with roughly 10 ug/ml peptides. On days 3 and 7, half of the culture medium was replaced with fresh IL-2-containing medium. Unless otherwise noted, each peptide stimulation condition was cultured in triplicate wells. PBMC were separated from whole blood using Ficoll-Paque Plus gradient centrifugation and were then either cryopreserved at -140C or used fresh. Overlapping peptide pools spanned the spike proteins of SARS-CoV-2 and the common cold coronaviruses HCoV-NL63, HCoV-OC43 and HCoV-229E. The QIAamp micro DNA kit was used to extract genomic DNA from the cultured CD4+ T cells.

Inclusive of the bounding cysteine and phenylalanine, the CDR3 is 15 residues long. Here the CDR3 DNA is all that survives: 45 bases in frame from base 1. CDR1 and CDR2, looked up from the germline V gene, are SQVTM and ANQGSEA. V is pruned by 7 bases and J by 9 bases, leaving 19 bases of the junction without a gene match. Preparation of the library involved the immunoSEQ multiplex PCR assay. TCR beta CDR3 sequencing was performed on DNA from the cultured, isolated CD4+ T cells. The published analysis was carried out like this. The analysis removed non-productive TCR sequences, trimmed reads to the CDR3 region, and retained only CDR3s that were 7 or more amino acids long. Antigen-specific clonotypes were identified using the MANAFEST web app by comparison of expansion in peptide wells against reference cultures. Positive clones required FDR<0.05 expansion versus reference and all other wells, odds ratio above 5, and frequency above 0.1% in two replicate wells. A clonotype was defined as cross-reactive if the clonotype was significantly expanded both in SARS-CoV-2 spike wells and in at least one common cold coronavirus spike condition. Using the stringdist R package, CDR3 similarity was measured by Levenshtein distance, and unrooted trees were constructed with ape in R 3.6.1. Drawn from immuneACCESS, this table holds only the in-frame rearrangements with V and J called that TCRdb kept. Clones are partly lost; checked studies trace under half to an unresolved V gene and leave the rest unexplained. That table supplies the V and J calls and clone size; D and trimming were determined from the DNA. The sample data list over 25,000 clones, and under 85% of these were observed just once. The ten top clones hold about 32% of the sample.

This specimen consisted of CD4+ T cells from PBMCs cultured with SARS-CoV-2 spike peptides, obtained before COVID-19 vaccination. This specimen's cell subset or site label, per the study, means: SARS-CoV-2 spike overlapping peptide pool stimulation. The receptor's source is a human donor who received a COVID-19 vaccine. The V and J segments used are TRBV29-1 and TRBJ2-7; the junction holds 9 bases that match TRBD2. Read as DNA, the sequence is TGCAGCGCCGGGGAGGGTAGCGGGAGAGGGGGGGGGCAGTACTTC. The resulting protein is CSAGEGSGRGGGQYF.